The sequence of this T cell receptor beta chain was determined in a study of T-cell reconstitution after alpha-beta-depleted transplantation in children. The TCRbeta library incorporated unique molecular identifiers. In TCRdb, the PCR reads were re-called with MiXCR into one record per CDR3 protein. Among about 980,000 distinct CDR3 sequences listed, under 30% were seen once. Study-wide findings and caveats: Surviving thymic progenitors and recipient T cells were the source of high TCRbeta diversity at day 60 in some patients. Reportedly, alpha-beta T cells present about two months post-transplant originated from several hundred expanded clones of graft origin.

This clonotype was counted a single time. The target antigen is unknown. This CDR3 is 14 amino acids long. The chain couples TRBV21-1 to TRBJ2-7; the D call of TRBD1 is as the table states it, not checked on the DNA. TRBV21-1 is a documented pseudogene. This sequence was found in a boy younger than two who had a stem cell transplant for SCID, so the T cells may come from the graft donor. This specimen consisted of PBMCs, mostly from graft donor cells, obtained 360 days after TCRalphabeta/CD19-depleted stem cell transplant. The CDR3 loop reads CASSKWTGPLEQYF. The CDR3 nucleotides are TGTGCCAGCAGCAAATGGACAGGGCCCTTGGAGCAGTACTTC.